The present entry profiles one T cell receptor beta chain with its context. As yet, its antigen is unknown. Sequenced by immunoSEQ multiplex PCR; TCRdb stores in-frame clones only, minus some. Of around 31,000 clones listed, around 95% are singletons. In germline, CDR1 is LGHNA, CDR2 YNFKEQ. Trimming removed 0 bases at V and 7 bases at J, with 10 bases between. This CDR3 is built from 14 residues. Samples derive from patients with active juvenile idiopathic arthritis. The sample comes from a study of circulating and synovial CD4+ cells in juvenile arthritis. Study conclusions and caveats: Diversity here was lower than in bulk blood CD4 cells. These blood cells shared more CDR3 sequences with synovium than bulk blood.

The V gene is TRBV4-2, the J gene TRBJ1-5; the D gene is possibly TRBD1 (6 bases). This TCR came from a human donor with juvenile idiopathic arthritis. Sequenced input: CD4+ T cells from blood. CDR3 sequence reads: CASSQDRGGQPQHF. CDR3 in DNA: TGTGCCAGCAGCCAAGACAGGGGCGGCCAGCCCCAGCATTTT.